Listed below are T cell receptor beta chains from one sample, sequenced in a study of response to subunit inactivated influenza vaccine. MiXCR, run by TCRdb on the RT-PCR reads, gives a single entry per CDR3 protein. The sample lists 500,000 to 600,000 distinct CDR3 sequences, approximately 7.7% occurring once. Sequenced material: PBMCs from blood, taken roughly 24 months after vaccination. Every receptor here comes from a man between 45 and 75 years old who received an inactivated influenza vaccine. The CDR3 runs from the conserved cysteine through the conserved F or W. The D gene is left open where the match is weak. Clone sizes are given selectively: once, few, many, or a class where the clone is expanded.

cdr3_aa	cdr3_nt	cdr3_length	d_call	j_call	v_call	clone_size
CSAMGGGWNSPLHF	TGCAGTGCCATGGGGGGGGGCTGGAATTCACCCCTCCACTTT	14	-	TRBJ1-6	TRBV20-1	-
CSASRQGAGNSPLHF	TGCAGTGCTTCCCGACAGGGGGCAGGGAATTCACCCCTCCACTTT	15	TRBD1	TRBJ1-6	TRBV20-1	few
CAILNEREYEQYF	TGTGCCATCCTGAACGAGCGGGAGTACGAGCAGTACTTC	13	TRBD2	TRBJ2-7	TRBV10-3	-
CASSFGVEGTWAYNEQFF	TGTGCCAGCAGTTTTGGGGTTGAGGGGACATGGGCCTACAATGAGCAGTTCTTC	18	-	TRBJ2-1	TRBV27	-
CSASTGAAQPQHF	TGCAGTGCCTCGACAGGGGCGGCGCAGCCCCAGCATTTT	13	TRBD1	TRBJ1-5	TRBV20-1	few
CASSYSGQGQFF	TGTGCCAGCAGTTACTCGGGACAGGGCCAGTTCTTC	12	TRBD1	TRBJ2-1	TRBV6-6	few
CASTFLAQETQYF	TGTGCCAGCACCTTTCTAGCGCAAGAGACCCAGTACTTC	13	-	TRBJ2-5	TRBV2	few
CSASPHRGNTEAFF	TGCAGTGCTAGTCCTCACAGGGGGAACACTGAAGCTTTCTTT	14	TRBD1	TRBJ1-1	TRBV20-1	few
CASSLETGDYEQYF	TGCGCCAGCAGCTTGGAGACAGGGGACTACGAGCAGTACTTC	14	TRBD1	TRBJ2-7	TRBV5-1	-
CASSRTSGSPQYF	TGCGCCAGCAGCCGTACTAGCGGGAGTCCGCAGTATTTT	13	TRBD2	TRBJ2-3	TRBV5-1	many
CASSWGQTQETQYF	TGTGCCAGCAGCTGGGGACAGACGCAAGAGACCCAGTACTTC	14	TRBD1	TRBJ2-5	TRBV6-2/TRBV6-3	-
CASSPGAYEQYF	TGTGCCAGCAGCCCCGGGGCCTACGAGCAGTACTTC	12	-	TRBJ2-7	TRBV6-6	many